This TCR beta chain was documented in a study of T cell changes during pregnancy in multiple sclerosis. Sequencing used immunoSEQ multiplex PCR; TCRdb keeps in-frame clones, though not all of them. The repertoire has some 26,000 clones, 89% of them found once; the top ten carry 0.5% to 0.6%. This specimen consisted of CD4+ T cells from peripheral blood mononuclear cells, obtained in the first trimester of pregnancy. This clonotype was obtained from a female donor in good health, enrolled as a control in a pregnancy study.

CDR3 residues: CASSWQGDVEKLFF. The CDR3 coding sequence is TGTGCCAGCAGTTGGCAGGGGGACGTCGAAAAACTGTTTTTT. The chain couples TRBV6-5 to TRBJ1-4; 7 bases line up with TRBD1. CDR1 is MNHEY, CDR2 SVGAGI, per germline. V was clipped by 4 bases and J by 8 bases; unmatched bases: 7. The CDR3 sequence is 14 residues long.